What follows is one T cell receptor beta chain and its context. The antigen is unknown. The data stem from a study of T cell responses to AZD1222 COVID-19 vaccine. Study results and limitations: Among the donors, most were white British and more were female, and clonal diversity was possibly underestimated. The study found Spike-specific TCR breadth and depth rose after two AZD1222 doses.

Clones were read by immunoSEQ multiplex PCR, and TCRdb kept only the in-frame ones, dropping some. Here the sample spans 130,000 to 150,000 clones, around 86% being singletons. V lost 2 bases and J lost 7, with 2 bases in between. In germline, CDR1 is KGHSH, CDR2 LQKENI. This CDR3 has 11 residues. The material sequenced was peripheral blood, taken on day 0 of MenACWY control vaccination. The chain joins TRBV18 to TRBJ2-2; D is uncertain. This receptor was identified in an adult in good health. The CDR3 bases are TGTGCCAGCTCACCAGACGGGGAGCTGTTTTTT. Amino acid sequence: CASSPDGELFF.